Each of the 16 T cell receptor beta chains below was sequenced from the same sample in a study of cytomegalovirus exposure and HLA in healthy donors. Primers for the PCR totalled 60 Vbeta and 13 Jbeta. The method was immunoSEQ multiplex PCR; TCRdb's version includes in-frame clones alone and lacks a portion of them. Of 110,000 to 150,000 clones detected, about 10% appear once; the ten largest clones hold 1.8%. Input material: PBMCs. The receptors originated from a middle-aged man in good health and CMV-seronegative.

The chain recombines TRBV19 with TRBJ1-5; 11 nucleotides align to TRBD1. The junction had 6 bases not matched to a gene; V was cut back by 5 bases and J by 3 bases. The CDR3 sequence is 16 residues long. The germline V gene has CDR1 LNHDA and CDR2 SQIVND (reference sequence). The CDR3 DNA reads as TGTGCCAGTAGTTCCGGGACAGGGGGTCTCAATCAGCCCCAGCATTTT. Translation gives CASSSGTGGLNQPQHF.

The chain is built from TRBV2 and TRBJ2-7; 7 positions agree with TRBD1. Trimming at V came to 6 bases and at J to 9 bases, leaving 8 bases not matched to a gene. This CDR3 contains 12 residues. Germline V CDR1 and CDR2: SNHLY, FYNNEI. CDR3 loop: CASRGTDFAQYF. CDR3 coding DNA: TGTGCCAGCAGGGGGACAGACTTCGCGCAGTACTTC.

The table lists this clone with a few counts. The rearrangement joins TRBV10-1 to TRBJ2-7; possibly TRBD2 for D (5 bases). The germline V gene has CDR1 WNHNN and CDR2 SYGVQD (reference sequence). Deletions cut 5 bases from V and 0 bases from J, with 11 bases between. This CDR3 comprises 14 residues. The CDR3 protein is CASSNSGSSYEQYF. The CDR3 DNA is TGCGCCAGCAGTAACAGCGGTAGCTCCTACGAGCAGTACTTC.

This clone was observed a few times. V usage is TRBV29-1 and J usage is TRBJ2-2, with D maybe TRBD1 (5 bases). Germline CDR1 SQVTM, CDR2 ANQGSEA. Trimming pared 4 bases from V and 5 bases from J, leaving 11 bases between. This CDR3 contains 13 residues. CDR3 sequence (DNA): TGCAGCGTTGTCAGGGAAGGAACCGGGGAGCTGTTTTTT. Its translation is CSVVREGTGELFF.

This clone occurred many times. The V call is TRBV27, the J call TRBJ2-2; 12 bases match TRBD1. The CDR3 runs to 16 residues. The V segment lost 5 bases and the J segment 5 bases; nucleotides outside the gene matches: 6. Germline CDR1 MNHEY, CDR2 SMNVEV (reference sequence). CDR3 region: CASSNRDRGRTGELFF. The CDR3 coding sequence is TGTGCCAGCAGTAACCGGGACAGGGGGCGGACCGGGGAGCTGTTTTTT.

This clone was seen only a few times. The chain is built from TRBV28 and TRBJ2-7, with D possibly TRBD1 on 6 matching bases. Germline V gives CDR1 MDHEN, CDR2 SYDVKM. Trimming stripped 5 bases from V and 0 bases from J, with 11 bases between. The CDR3 is made up of 14 amino acids. DNA for the CDR3: TGTGCCAGCAGTCTCGCGGACAGCTCCTACGAGCAGTACTTC. It yields the protein CASSLADSSYEQYF.

This rearrangement joins TRBV19 to TRBJ1-4; 10 bases line up with TRBD1. Germline values: CDR1 LNHDA, CDR2 SQIVND (reference sequence). V was clipped by 6 bases and J by 7 bases; unmatched bases: 5. This CDR3 has 14 residues. The CDR3 DNA reads as TGTGCCAGTAGGACCGGGACAGGGGTTGAAAAACTGTTTTTT. It codes for CASRTGTGVEKLFF.

The chain joins TRBV6-1 to TRBJ2-7, with 9 bases that match TRBD1. CDR3 size: 14 residues. Germline CDR1 and CDR2: MNHNS and SASEGT. With V trimmed by 3 bases and J by 6 bases, 6 bases remained unmatched. CDR3 sequence reads: CASSEDRGSSEQYF. The DNA for the CDR3 is TGTGCCAGCAGTGAGGACAGGGGAAGTAGCGAGCAGTACTTC.

The rearrangement links TRBV6-5 to TRBJ2-5; D perhaps matches TRBD1 (5 bases). CDR1 and CDR2 from the germline V gene are MNHEY and SVGAGI. This CDR3 has 15 residues. V was pared by 6 bases and J by 2 bases, with 16 bases between. The CDR3 DNA reads TGTGCCAGCAGCTCAGATAGGGGTGGGCAAGAGACCCAGTACTTC. This translates into CASSSDRGGQETQYF.

The table lists this clone with a few counts. The chain combines TRBV7-2 with TRBJ2-7; TRBD1 agrees at 7 bases. Germline CDR1 is SGHTA and CDR2 is FQGNSA. V was clipped by 5 bases and J by 3 bases; unmatched bases: 10. CDR3 size: 15 residues. The CDR3: CASSQSTGVIYEQYF. The CDR3 DNA follows: TGTGCCAGCAGCCAATCTACAGGGGTCATCTACGAGCAGTACTTC.

This clone came up a few times. The V gene is TRBV5-1, the J gene TRBJ2-5, with 11 bases matching TRBD2. The germline V gene encodes CDR1 SGHRS and CDR2 YFSETQ. The CDR3 totals 18 residues. After removal of 4 bases from V and 3 bases from J, the junction contained 14 bases not matched to a gene. DNA for the CDR3: TGCGCCAGCAGCCCCGGCAGGCTAGCGGGAGGTCCTGAAGAGACCCAGTACTTC. Residues: CASSPGRLAGGPEETQYF.

There are a few counts of this clone. This chain uses TRBV5-1 with TRBJ2-2, with TRBD2 identical over 8 bases. The J segment lost 0 bases and the V segment lost 2 bases, leaving 0 bases of the junction unmatched. In germline, CDR1 is SGHRS, CDR2 YFSETQ. This CDR3 spans 15 amino acids. The CDR3 sequence is CASSLLAANTGELFF. The CDR3 nucleotides read TGCGCCAGCAGCTTACTAGCGGCGAACACCGGGGAGCTGTTTTTT.

This clone has a handful of counts. CDR3 sequence: CASSGTSGGDEQFF. The CDR3 region has the DNA TGTGCCAGCTCTGGGACTAGCGGGGGCGATGAGCAGTTCTTC. The chain employs TRBV18 and TRBJ2-1; 14 nucleotides align to TRBD2. The CDR3 is made up of 14 amino acids. Germline CDR1 is KGHSH and CDR2 is LQKENI. V lost 6 bases and J lost 8; bases outside the gene matches: 3. The entire variable domain, with the rest obtained from reference TRBV18 and TRBJ2-1, is as follows: NAGVMQNPRHLVRRRGQEARLRCSPMKGHSHVYWYRQLPEEGLKFMVYLQKENIIDESGMPKERFSAEFPKEGPSILRIQQVVRGDSAAYFCASSGTSGGDEQFFGPGTRLTVL.

The chain links TRBV19 to TRBJ2-3; D perhaps matches TRBD2 (5 bases). The CDR3 totals 14 residues. CDR1 LNHDA and CDR2 SQIVND come from the germline V gene (reference sequence). The V end lost 6 bases, the J end lost 0 bases, and 10 bases lay between the germline ends. CDR3 sequence reads: CASREAGSTDTQYF. CDR3 bases: TGTGCCAGTAGAGAGGCGGGCAGCACAGATACGCAGTATTTT.

This clone has a handful of counts. The V call is TRBV2, the J call TRBJ2-2; D might be TRBD2 (6 bases). Trimming removed 2 bases at V and 2 bases at J, with 9 bases between. CDR3 length: 15 amino acids. Germline CDR1 and CDR2: SNHLY and FYNNEI. CDR3 nucleotides: TGTGCCAGCAGTGAAATAGCGGTAAACACCGGGGAGCTGTTTTTT. Translating it yields CASSEIAVNTGELFF.

V is TRBV10-1 and J is TRBJ2-3, with 7 bases lining up with TRBD2. The V gene's germline CDR1 is WNHNN and CDR2 SYGVQD (reference sequence). The V and J ends lost 3 bases and 7 bases, in that order; junction bases with no gene match: 7. The CDR3 sequence is 14 residues long. The CDR3 region is CASSDGGSRHTQYF. The CDR3 DNA sequence: TGCGCCAGCAGTGACGGCGGGAGCCGACATACGCAGTATTTT.